Presented here are 32 T cell receptor beta chains from one specimen sequenced in a study of T-cell reconstitution after alpha-beta-depleted transplantation in children. A library of TCRbeta sequences, prepared with unique molecular identifiers, was generated. In TCRdb, the PCR reads were re-called with MiXCR into one record per CDR3 protein. The sample has about 610,000 distinct CDR3 sequences, under 12% seen once. The sequenced sample was PBMCs from the stem cell graft donor, obtained from the stem cell graft. The receptor source for this set is a human donor who donated a stem cell graft to a child with acute myeloid leukemia.

The J gene is TRBJ2-5, the V gene TRBV30; 7 positions match TRBD2. The CDR3 loop spans 15 amino acids. Germline V lookup: CDR1 GTSNPN, CDR2 SVGIG (reference sequence). Losses at the gene ends were 0 bases for V and 4 bases for J; bases not matched to a gene: 8. Here the CDR3 reads CAWSVGAGVGETQYF. Here the CDR3 DNA reads TGTGCCTGGAGTGTAGGCGCGGGGGTGGGAGAGACCCAGTACTTC.

This clonotype was observed many times. The chain is built from TRBV20-1 and TRBJ1-1, with TRBD1 identical over 10 bases. The J segment lost 4 bases and the V segment lost 0 bases, leaving 2 bases of the junction unmatched. The CDR3 is made up of 14 amino acids. CDR1 is DFQATT and CDR2 is SNEGSKA in the germline V gene (reference sequence). This chain's CDR3 is CSARERTGGTEAFF. The CDR3 DNA follows: TGCAGTGCTAGAGAACGGACAGGGGGCACTGAAGCTTTCTTT.

V usage is TRBV12-3 or TRBV12-4 and J usage is TRBJ2-3; 8 nucleotides match TRBD2. This CDR3 has 16 residues. V shed 5 bases and J 0 bases; nucleotides not matched to a gene: 7. Written as DNA, the CDR3 is TGTGCCAGCAGTACCCGAGCGGGAGCGAGCACAGATACGCAGTATTTT. It is translated as CASSTRAGASTDTQYF.

Ten or more counts support this clonotype. V gene TRBV15 combines with J gene TRBJ2-2; D may be TRBD2 (6 bases). V was pared by 5 bases and J by 7 bases, with 14 bases between. The CDR3 is made up of 14 amino acids. CDR1 is LNHNV and CDR2 is YYDKDF in the germline V gene (reference sequence). CDR3 loop: CATSQPGGDGELFF. The CDR3 DNA sequence: TGTGCCACCAGCCAACCCGGCGGGGACGGGGAGCTGTTTTTT.

This clonotype was counted ten times or more. The V gene is TRBV18, the J gene TRBJ2-1; 10 nucleotides align to TRBD1. CDR3 size: 14 residues. In germline, CDR1 is KGHSH, CDR2 LQKENI. Trimming cost V 7 bases and J 7 bases; bases outside gene matches: 7. CDR3 DNA: TGTGCCAGCTACGGGACAGGGGTGAGAAATGAGCAGTTCTTC. Its translation: CASYGTGVRNEQFF.

This clonotype was counted a few times. This chain uses TRBV30 with TRBJ2-6; 12 bases are shared with TRBD1. Germline V gene data show CDR1 as GTSNPN and CDR2 as SVGIG (reference sequence). The CDR3 sequence is 19 residues long. With 1 base clipped from V and 1 base from J, the junction kept 8 bases outside the gene matches. CDR3 residues: CAWSGPGQGAWSGANVLTF. The CDR3 nucleotides read TGTGCCTGGAGTGGGCCGGGACAGGGGGCCTGGTCTGGGGCCAACGTCCTGACTTTC.

In its sample, this clonotype was seen a few times. The rearrangement uses TRBV29-1 and TRBJ1-2; no clear D gene. The germline V and J ends were trimmed by 3 bases and 0 bases, with 8 bases remaining between them. Germline assignment: CDR1 SQVTM and CDR2 ANQGSEA. CDR3 size: 13 residues. The DNA for the CDR3 is TGCAGCGTTGAGAGGAGGGCTAACTATGGCTACACCTTC. Translation gives CSVERRANYGYTF.

This clonotype was found a few times. This chain connects TRBV10-3 to TRBJ2-2; D gene uncertain. V lost 4 bases to trimming and J lost 6 bases, with 3 bases between them. There are 11 residues in the CDR3. The germline gives CDR1 ENHRY, CDR2 SYGVKD. The CDR3 nucleotides read TGTGCCATCAGTGCGGCCGGGGAGCTGTTTTTT. Residues: CAISAAGELFF.

This clonotype occurred many times. The J gene is TRBJ2-3, the V gene TRBV20-1; the D gene is possibly TRBD2 (6 bases). CDR1 DFQATT and CDR2 SNEGSKA come from the germline V gene (reference sequence). This CDR3 has 11 amino acids. The V end was cut by 4 bases, the J end by 8 bases, with 10 bases between. This chain's CDR3 is CSATWDFTQYF. The CDR3, as DNA: TGCAGTGCTACGTGGGACTTTACGCAGTATTTT.

This clonotype was detected many times. A read error may be the cause here, since a much bigger clone is one base away. The chain couples TRBV20-1 to TRBJ2-1, with no clear D. With 3 bases removed from V and 5 bases from J, the gap between germline ends came to 5 bases. The CDR3 has 11 residues. Germline CDR1 is DFQATT and CDR2 is SNEGSKA (reference sequence). The CDR3 nucleotides are TGCAGTGCTAGGGAGAACAATGAGCAGTTCTTC. It codes for CSARENNEQFF.

This clonotype came up many times. This chain joins TRBV6-2 or TRBV6-3 and TRBJ2-1, with D perhaps TRBD1 or TRBD2 (5 bases each). V lost 5 bases, J lost 10 bases, and 12 bases lay in between. CDR1 MNHEY and CDR2 SVGEGT come from the germline V gene. The length of the CDR3 is 12 residues. The CDR3 loop is CASSTGLREQFF. The CDR3 DNA reads as TGTGCCAGCAGTACGGGGCTACGAGAGCAGTTCTTC.

This clonotype was seen more than once but under ten times. This chain links TRBV9 with TRBJ2-3; 12 bases fit TRBD2. This CDR3 is built from 17 residues. The V gene end was trimmed by 3 bases and the J gene end by 0 bases; junction bases not matched to a gene: 5. Germline CDR1 SGDLS, CDR2 YYNGEE. The CDR3 bases are TGTGCCAGCAGCGCTACTAGCGGGGGGACTAGCACAGATACGCAGTATTTT. This codes for CASSATSGGTSTDTQYF.

The V gene is TRBV18, the J gene TRBJ2-3, with no clear D. Germline V gene lookup returns CDR1 KGHSH and CDR2 LQKENI. V was trimmed by 6 bases and J by 0 bases, leaving 10 bases between them. CDR3 length: 14 residues. The CDR3 region is CASSTLGSTDTQYF. DNA for the CDR3: TGTGCCAGCTCTACACTTGGGAGCACAGATACGCAGTATTTT.

This chain connects TRBV7-2 to TRBJ1-1; no definite D call. The CDR3 sequence is 13 residues long. Germline lookup yields CDR1 SGHTA and CDR2 FQGNSA. Trimming took off 4 bases at V and 9 bases at J, with 15 bases between the two ends. CDR3 DNA: TGTGCCAGCAGCTCCGGGCCTGGACTCCAAGCTTTCTTT. Residues: CASSSGPGLQAFF.

The chain recombines TRBV7-9 with TRBJ1-6; TRBD1 might be the D (5 bases). The ends were cut back, 3 bases at V and 14 bases at J, with 20 bases in the middle. Germline V CDR1 and CDR2: SEHNR, FQNEAQ (reference sequence). There are 15 residues in the CDR3. The CDR3 coding sequence is TGTGCCAGCAGCTTGTGGGAAGCGGACATTATGGCCCTCCACTTT. Translated, it gives CASSLWEADIMALHF.

The chain carries TRBV30 and TRBJ2-2, with D possibly TRBD2 on 6 matching bases. V lost 0 bases and J 3 bases, leaving 14 bases between the germline ends. CDR1 is GTSNPN and CDR2 is SVGIG in the germline V gene (reference sequence). This CDR3 is built from 16 residues. CDR3 in DNA: TGTGCCTGGAGTGTAAAGGCGGGAACCCACACCGGGGAGCTGTTTTTT. It specifies CAWSVKAGTHTGELFF.

This clonotype was recorded a few times. J is TRBJ2-7 and V is TRBV20-1, with 10 bases that match TRBD2. The CDR3 contains 15 residues. Germline lookup yields CDR1 DFQATT and CDR2 SNEGSKA (reference sequence). Trimming cost V 0 bases and J 2 bases; bases outside gene matches: 4. Here the CDR3 DNA reads TGCAGTGCTAGAGAAGCTAGCGGGAGTGCCTACGAGCAGTACTTC. This encodes CSAREASGSAYEQYF.

The rearrangement joins TRBV5-1 to TRBJ2-7; unclear D gene. The CDR3 covers 15 residues. With 4 bases removed from V and 2 bases from J, the gap between germline ends came to 16 bases. Germline V gene sequence: CDR1 SGHRS, CDR2 YFSETQ. CDR3 sequence reads: CASSLRTSATYEQYF. For the CDR3, the DNA is TGCGCCAGCAGCCTGCGGACCTCGGCCACCTACGAGCAGTACTTC.

This clonotype occurred many times. This chain uses TRBV6-1 with TRBJ2-7; TRBD1 aligns across 7 bases. V was clipped by 8 bases and J by 4 bases; unmatched bases: 2. CDR3 length: 11 amino acids. Germline V gives CDR1 MNHNS, CDR2 SASEGT. CDR3 sequence: CASQGQYEQYF. CDR3 bases: TGTGCCAGCCAGGGACAGTACGAGCAGTACTTC.

The chain uses TRBV29-1 and TRBJ2-1; 12 bases agree with TRBD2. Germline CDR1 reads SQVTM; CDR2 reads ANQGSEA. V lost 8 bases, J lost 1 base, and 9 bases stayed unmatched. CDR3 length: 16 residues. The CDR3 here is CSLTPGLAGSYNEQFF. CDR3 nucleotide sequence: TGCAGCCTTACCCCGGGACTAGCGGGTTCCTACAATGAGCAGTTCTTC.

Ten or more counts support this clonotype. The V call is TRBV7-6, the J call TRBJ2-3; 8 bases fit TRBD2. The CDR3 is 16 amino acids. Trimming took 2 bases from V and 4 from J; bases not matched to a gene: 8. The germline gives CDR1 SGHVS, CDR2 FNYEAQ. The CDR3 is CASSLMSGSGSDTQYF. Here the CDR3 DNA reads TGTGCCAGCAGCTTAATGAGCGGGAGTGGGTCAGATACGCAGTATTTT.

On this clonotype: A much larger clone is a single base away; this may be a read error. This chain connects TRBV29-1 to TRBJ1-2; D may be TRBD1 (6 bases). Germline-derived CDR1 and CDR2 are SQVTM and ANQGSEA. CDR3 length: 13 amino acids. DNA of the CDR3: TGCAGCGTTGAGGGGGCAGGGACGGAAGGCTACAGCTTC. It codes for CSVEGAGTEGYSF.

In its sample, this clonotype was seen a few times. CDR3 loop: CSVAAGGSGNGYTF. Written as DNA, the CDR3 is TGCAGCGTAGCCGCGGGGGGTTCTGGAAATGGCTACACCTTC. The genes are TRBV29-1 and TRBJ1-2; possible D gene TRBD1, 5 bases. Germline V gives CDR1 SQVTM, CDR2 ANQGSEA. The V and J ends lost 6 bases and 6 bases respectively, with 20 bases between them. The length of the CDR3 is 14 residues.

The V call is TRBV9, the J call TRBJ2-5; possible D gene TRBD2, 5 bases. Trimming pared 4 bases from V and 0 bases from J, leaving 13 bases between. Germline V lookup: CDR1 SGDLS, CDR2 YYNGEE. The CDR3 extends over 15 amino acids. The CDR3 is CASSFGVGDQETQYF. CDR3 DNA: TGTGCCAGCAGCTTCGGGGTAGGAGACCAAGAGACCCAGTACTTC.

This clonotype was observed many times. V and J are TRBV12-3 or TRBV12-4 and TRBJ2-7; 11 bases agree with TRBD2. The J segment lost 7 bases and the V segment lost 5 bases, leaving 4 bases of the junction unmatched. There are 13 residues in the CDR3. CDR3 residues: CASSPLAGVEQYF. In DNA form, the CDR3 reads TGTGCCAGCAGTCCACTAGCGGGAGTGGAGCAGTACTTC.

In this sample, this clonotype turned up once. V usage is TRBV6-5 and J usage is TRBJ2-7; TRBD1 matches 8 bases. This CDR3 is built from 18 residues. Germline V gene sequence: CDR1 MNHEY, CDR2 SVGAGI. J was trimmed by 0 bases and V by 0 bases; bases with no gene match: 10. The CDR3 nucleotides are TGTGCCAGCAGTTACTCGCCGACAGGGGTTCCCAGCTCCTACGAGCAGTACTTC. Its protein product is CASSYSPTGVPSSYEQYF.

The chain carries TRBV3-1 and TRBJ2-7; weak D call: TRBD1 (6 bases). The CDR3 contains 14 residues. V was shortened by 1 base and J by 5 bases, with 12 bases between the two germline ends. The germline gives CDR1 LGHDT, CDR2 YNNKEL (reference sequence). The CDR3 region is CASSQVGAHNEQYF. CDR3 sequence (DNA): TGTGCCAGCAGCCAAGTGGGGGCCCATAACGAGCAGTACTTC.

This chain's CDR3 is CASSQDREPQPQHF. The CDR3 region has the DNA TGTGCCAGCAGCCAAGACAGGGAACCTCAGCCCCAGCATTTT. The chain joins TRBV7-2 to TRBJ1-5, with 7 bases fitting TRBD1. V lost 5 bases and J lost 6; bases outside the gene matches: 7. Germline-derived CDR1 and CDR2 are SGHTA and FQGNSA. The CDR3 runs 14 residues.

In its sample, this clonotype was seen a few times. CDR3 coding DNA: TGTGCCAGCAGCCGCGGAACAACTAGCCGGTACACAGATACGCAGTATTTT. Its translation is CASSRGTTSRYTDTQYF. The rearrangement links TRBV14 to TRBJ2-3, with a possible D match to TRBD2 (6 bases). The ends were cut back, 4 bases at V and 2 bases at J, with 19 bases in the middle. This CDR3 is built from 17 residues. Germline CDR1 reads SGHDN; CDR2 reads FVKESK.

In this sample, this clonotype turned up many times. Mismatch with germline at one junction end may stem from a read error. The chain uses TRBV7-2 and TRBJ1-4, with 7 bases lining up with TRBD1. Per germline, CDR1 SGHTA and CDR2 FQGNSA. The CDR3 has 15 residues. The CDR3 is CASILQGLANEKLFF. CDR3 DNA: TGTGCCAGCATCTTACAGGGGTTGGCTAATGAAAAACTGTTTTTT.

CDR3 region: CASNLPQGANDGELFF. Here the CDR3 DNA reads TGTGCCAGCAACCTACCGCAGGGGGCTAATGACGGGGAGCTGTTTTTT. V is TRBV11-2 and J is TRBJ2-2; 8 nucleotides agree with TRBD1. The V segment lost 7 bases and the J segment 7 bases; nucleotides outside the gene matches: 14. CDR1 and CDR2 (germline): SGHAT, FQNNGV. The CDR3 extends over 16 amino acids.

The chain couples TRBV5-1 to TRBJ1-5; possibly TRBD1 for D (5 bases). The CDR3 is 15 amino acids. V lost 0 bases to trimming and J lost 6 bases, with 13 bases between them. Germline V lookup: CDR1 SGHRS, CDR2 YFSETQ. Here the CDR3 reads CASSLDFGGGQPQHF. In DNA form, the CDR3 reads TGCGCCAGCAGCTTGGATTTCGGGGGGGGTCAGCCCCAGCATTTT.